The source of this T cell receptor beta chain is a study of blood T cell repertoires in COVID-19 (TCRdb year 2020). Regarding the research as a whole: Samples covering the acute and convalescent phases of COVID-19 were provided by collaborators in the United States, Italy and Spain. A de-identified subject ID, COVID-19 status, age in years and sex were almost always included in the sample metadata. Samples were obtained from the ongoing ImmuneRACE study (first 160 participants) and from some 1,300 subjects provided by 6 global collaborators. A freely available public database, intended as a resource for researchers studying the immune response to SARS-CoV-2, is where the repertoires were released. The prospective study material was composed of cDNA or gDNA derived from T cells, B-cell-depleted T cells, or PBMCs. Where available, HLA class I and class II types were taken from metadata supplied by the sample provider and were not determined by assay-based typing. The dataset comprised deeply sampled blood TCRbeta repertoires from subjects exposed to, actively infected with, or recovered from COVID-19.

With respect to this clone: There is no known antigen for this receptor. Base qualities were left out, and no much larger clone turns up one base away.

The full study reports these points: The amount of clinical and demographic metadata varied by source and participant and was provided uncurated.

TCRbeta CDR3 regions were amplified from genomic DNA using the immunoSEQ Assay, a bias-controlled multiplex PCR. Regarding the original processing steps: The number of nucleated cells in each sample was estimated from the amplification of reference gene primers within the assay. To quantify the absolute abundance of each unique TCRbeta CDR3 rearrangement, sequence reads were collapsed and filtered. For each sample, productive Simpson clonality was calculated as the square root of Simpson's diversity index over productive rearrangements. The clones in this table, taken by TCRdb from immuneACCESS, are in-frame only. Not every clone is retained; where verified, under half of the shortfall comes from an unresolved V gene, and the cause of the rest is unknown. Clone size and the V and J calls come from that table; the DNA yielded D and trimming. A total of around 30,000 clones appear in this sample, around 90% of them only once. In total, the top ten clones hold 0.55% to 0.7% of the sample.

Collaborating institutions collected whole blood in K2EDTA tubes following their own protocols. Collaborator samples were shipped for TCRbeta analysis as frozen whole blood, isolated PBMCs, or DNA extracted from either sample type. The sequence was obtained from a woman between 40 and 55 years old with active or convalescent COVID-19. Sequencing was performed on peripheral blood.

The sequence in DNA is TGTGCCAGCAGCTTAGCCCAATTCCAGGGGTCTAATGAAAAACTGTTTTTT. Its protein reads: CASSLAQFQGSNEKLFF. The V and J genes are TRBV11-2 and TRBJ1-4; the D gene is perhaps TRBD1, on 6 matching bases. The CDR3 spans 17 residues, from the cysteine through the phenylalanine. Only CDR3 DNA is held: 51 bases, read in frame from base 1. Relative to germline, V is 1 base shorter and J is 3 bases shorter, with 15 bases between their ends. The germline V gene encodes CDR1 SGHAT and CDR2 FQNNGV.